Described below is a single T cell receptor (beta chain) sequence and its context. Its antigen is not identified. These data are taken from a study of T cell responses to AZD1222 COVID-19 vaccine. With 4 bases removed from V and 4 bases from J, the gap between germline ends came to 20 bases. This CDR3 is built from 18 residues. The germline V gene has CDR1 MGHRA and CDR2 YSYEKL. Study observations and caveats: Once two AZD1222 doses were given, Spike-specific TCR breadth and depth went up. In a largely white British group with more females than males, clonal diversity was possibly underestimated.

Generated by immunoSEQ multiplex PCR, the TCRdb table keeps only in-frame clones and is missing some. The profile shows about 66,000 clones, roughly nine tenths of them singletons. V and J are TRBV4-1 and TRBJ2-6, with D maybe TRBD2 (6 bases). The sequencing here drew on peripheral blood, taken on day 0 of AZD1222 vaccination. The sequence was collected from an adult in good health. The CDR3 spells CASSLIMGGAPGANVLTF. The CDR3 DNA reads TGCGCCAGCAGCCTCATAATGGGCGGGGCGCCAGGGGCCAACGTCCTGACTTTC.